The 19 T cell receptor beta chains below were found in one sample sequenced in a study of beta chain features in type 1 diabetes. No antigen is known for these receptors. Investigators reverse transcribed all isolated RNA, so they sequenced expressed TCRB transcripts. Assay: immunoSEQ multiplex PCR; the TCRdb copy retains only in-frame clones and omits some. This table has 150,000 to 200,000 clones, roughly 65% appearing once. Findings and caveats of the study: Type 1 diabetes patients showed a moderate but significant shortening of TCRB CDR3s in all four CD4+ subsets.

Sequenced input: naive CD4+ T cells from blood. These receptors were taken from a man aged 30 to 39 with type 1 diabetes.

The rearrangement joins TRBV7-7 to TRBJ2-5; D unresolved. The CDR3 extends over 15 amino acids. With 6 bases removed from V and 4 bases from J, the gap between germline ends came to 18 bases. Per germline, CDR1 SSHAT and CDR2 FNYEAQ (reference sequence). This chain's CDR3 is CASSPRTSWGETQYF. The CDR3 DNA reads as TGTGCCAGCAGTCCTAGGACCTCCTGGGGAGAGACCCAGTACTTC.

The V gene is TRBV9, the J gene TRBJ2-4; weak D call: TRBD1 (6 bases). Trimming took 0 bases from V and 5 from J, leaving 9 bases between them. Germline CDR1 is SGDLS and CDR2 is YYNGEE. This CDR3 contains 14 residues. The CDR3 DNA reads TGTGCCAGCAGCGTAGGTCCAGGGGAAAACATTCAGTACTTC. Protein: CASSVGPGENIQYF.

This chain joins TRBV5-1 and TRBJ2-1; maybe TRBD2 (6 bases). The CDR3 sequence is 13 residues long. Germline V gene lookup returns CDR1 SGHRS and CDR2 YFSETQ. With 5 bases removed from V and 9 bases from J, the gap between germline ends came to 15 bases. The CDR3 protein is CASSLTSGSEQFF. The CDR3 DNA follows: TGCGCCAGCAGTCTTACGAGCGGGTCTGAGCAGTTCTTC.

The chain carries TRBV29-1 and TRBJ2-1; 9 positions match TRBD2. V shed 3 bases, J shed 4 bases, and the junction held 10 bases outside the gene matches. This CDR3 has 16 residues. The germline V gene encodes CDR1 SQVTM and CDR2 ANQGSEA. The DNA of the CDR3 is TGCAGCGTTGAGACCGGGGTAGCGGGGGCTTACAATGAGCAGTTCTTC. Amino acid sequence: CSVETGVAGAYNEQFF.

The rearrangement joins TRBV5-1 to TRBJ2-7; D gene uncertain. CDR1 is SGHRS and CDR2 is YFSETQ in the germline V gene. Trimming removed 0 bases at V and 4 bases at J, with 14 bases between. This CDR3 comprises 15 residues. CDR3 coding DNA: TGCGCCAGCAGCTTGGGTGGAGAACCCGGTTACGAGCAGTACTTC. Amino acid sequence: CASSLGGEPGYEQYF.

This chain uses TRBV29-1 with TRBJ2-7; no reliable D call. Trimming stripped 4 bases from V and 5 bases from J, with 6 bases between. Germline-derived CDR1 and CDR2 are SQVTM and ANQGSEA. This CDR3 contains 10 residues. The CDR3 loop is CSVVTNEQYF. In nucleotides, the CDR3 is TGCAGCGTTGTTACTAACGAGCAGTACTTC.

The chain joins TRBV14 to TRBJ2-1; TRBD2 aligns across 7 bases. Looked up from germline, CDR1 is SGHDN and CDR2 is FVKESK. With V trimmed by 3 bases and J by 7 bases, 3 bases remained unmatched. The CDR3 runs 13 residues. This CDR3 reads CASSQAGENEQFF. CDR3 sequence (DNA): TGTGCCAGCAGCCAGGCGGGGGAGAATGAGCAGTTCTTC.

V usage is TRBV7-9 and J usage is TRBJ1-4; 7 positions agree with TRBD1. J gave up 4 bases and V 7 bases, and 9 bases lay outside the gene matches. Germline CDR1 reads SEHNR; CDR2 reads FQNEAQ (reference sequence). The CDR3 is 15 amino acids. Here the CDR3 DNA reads TGTGCCAGCACCAAATTCGGACAGGATAATGAAAAACTGTTTTTT. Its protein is CASTKFGQDNEKLFF.

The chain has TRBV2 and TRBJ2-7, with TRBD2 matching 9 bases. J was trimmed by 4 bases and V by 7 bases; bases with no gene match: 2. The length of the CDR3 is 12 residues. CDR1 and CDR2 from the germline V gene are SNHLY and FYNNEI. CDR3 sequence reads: CASILAGYEQYF. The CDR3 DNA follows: TGTGCCAGCATCCTAGCGGGGTACGAGCAGTACTTC. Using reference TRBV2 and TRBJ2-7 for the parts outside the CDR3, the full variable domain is EPEVTQTPSHQVTQMGQEVILRCVPISNHLYFYWYRQILGQKVEFLVSFYNNEISEKSEIFDDQFSVERPDGSNFTLKIRSTKLEDSAMYFCASILAGYEQYFGPGTRLTVT.

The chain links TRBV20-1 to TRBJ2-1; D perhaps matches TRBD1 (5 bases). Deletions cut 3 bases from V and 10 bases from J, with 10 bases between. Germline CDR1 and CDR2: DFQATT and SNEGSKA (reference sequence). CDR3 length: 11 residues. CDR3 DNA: TGCAGTGCTAGCGATTACAGGGAGCAGTTCTTC. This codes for CSASDYREQFF.

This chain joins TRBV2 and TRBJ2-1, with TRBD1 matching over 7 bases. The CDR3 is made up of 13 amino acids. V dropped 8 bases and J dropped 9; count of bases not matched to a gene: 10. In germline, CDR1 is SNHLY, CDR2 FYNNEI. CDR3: CASLRTGWGEQFF. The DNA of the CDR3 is TGTGCCAGCCTACGGACAGGTTGGGGTGAGCAGTTCTTC.

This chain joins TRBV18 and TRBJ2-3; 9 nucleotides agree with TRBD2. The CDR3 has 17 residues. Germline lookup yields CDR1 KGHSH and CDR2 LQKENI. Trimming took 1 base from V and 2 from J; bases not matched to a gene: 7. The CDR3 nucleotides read TGTGCCAGCTCACCACTTAGCGGGGGACCATCCACAGATACGCAGTATTTT. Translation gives CASSPLSGGPSTDTQYF.

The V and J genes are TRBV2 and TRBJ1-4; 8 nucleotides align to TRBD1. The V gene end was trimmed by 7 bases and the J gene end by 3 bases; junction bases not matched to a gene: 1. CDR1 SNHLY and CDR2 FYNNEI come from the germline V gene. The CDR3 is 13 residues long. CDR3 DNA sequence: TGTGCCAGCAAGGGACAGGCTAATGAAAAACTGTTTTTT. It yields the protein CASKGQANEKLFF.

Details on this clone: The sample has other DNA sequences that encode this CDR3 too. This CDR3 reads CASSPGTQETQYF. CDR3 DNA sequence: TGTGCCAGCTCACCAGGAACCCAAGAGACCCAGTACTTC. V gene TRBV18 combines with J gene TRBJ2-5; D is unclear. The germline V gene has CDR1 KGHSH and CDR2 LQKENI. With 2 bases removed from V and 1 base from J, the gap between germline ends came to 5 bases. The CDR3 is 13 residues long.

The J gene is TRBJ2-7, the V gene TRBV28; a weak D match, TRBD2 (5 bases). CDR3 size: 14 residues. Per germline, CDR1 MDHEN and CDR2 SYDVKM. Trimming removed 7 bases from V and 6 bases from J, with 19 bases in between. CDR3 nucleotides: TGTGCCAGCACCACCCCAGAGGGTATCGGCGAGCAGTACTTC. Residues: CASTTPEGIGEQYF.

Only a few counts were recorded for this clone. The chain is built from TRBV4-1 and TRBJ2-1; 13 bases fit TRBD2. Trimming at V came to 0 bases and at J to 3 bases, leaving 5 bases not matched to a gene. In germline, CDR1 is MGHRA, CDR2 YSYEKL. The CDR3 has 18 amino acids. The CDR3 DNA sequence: TGCGCCAGCAGCCAAGATTCGCGGACTAGCGGGGGCTACAATGAGCAGTTCTTC. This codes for CASSQDSRTSGGYNEQFF.

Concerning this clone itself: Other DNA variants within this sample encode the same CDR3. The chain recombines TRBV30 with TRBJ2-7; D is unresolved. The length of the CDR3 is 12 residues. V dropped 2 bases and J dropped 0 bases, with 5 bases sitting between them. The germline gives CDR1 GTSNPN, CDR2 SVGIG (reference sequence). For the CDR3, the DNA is TGTGCCTGGAGTTCCAGCTCCTACGAGCAGTACTTC. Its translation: CAWSSSSYEQYF.

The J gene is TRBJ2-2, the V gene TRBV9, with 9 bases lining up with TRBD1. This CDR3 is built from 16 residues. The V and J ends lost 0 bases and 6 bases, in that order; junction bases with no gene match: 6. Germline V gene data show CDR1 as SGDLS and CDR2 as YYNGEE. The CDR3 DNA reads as TGTGCCAGCAGCGTAGCATCGGGACAGGGTCCCGGGGAGCTGTTTTTT. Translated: CASSVASGQGPGELFF.

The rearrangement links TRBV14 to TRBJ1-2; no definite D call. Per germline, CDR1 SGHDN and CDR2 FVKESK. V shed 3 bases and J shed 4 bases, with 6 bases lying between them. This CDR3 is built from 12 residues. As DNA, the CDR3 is TGTGCCAGCAGCCATGCCTCCTATGGCTACACCTTC. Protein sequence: CASSHASYGYTF. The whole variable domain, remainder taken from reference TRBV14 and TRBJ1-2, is EAGVTQFPSHSVIEKGQTVTLRCDPISGHDNLYWYRRVMGKEIKFLLHFVKESKQDESGMPNNRFLAERTGGTYSTLKVQPAELEDSGVYFCASSHASYGYTFGSGTRLTVV.